This paragraph reports one T cell receptor beta chain. Antigen unknown. The primer mix had 60 Vbeta and 13 Jbeta primers. Generated by immunoSEQ multiplex PCR, the TCRdb table keeps only in-frame clones and is missing some. The top ten clones hold about 3.1% of a sample with some 54,000 clones, over 70% of them seen once. This record belongs to a study of cytomegalovirus exposure and HLA in healthy donors. Study-wide points: The authors considered a cluster of highly shared sequence variants likely to be a sequencing artifact. Per a prior analysis, the majority of TCR beta V segments were productive roughly 87% or roughly 30% of the time. When analyzed later, a missense DCLRE1C variant was found to be linked to TCR beta V- and J-gene trimming. On later analysis, the bulk of CMV-associated TCR beta chains appeared to be HLA-restricted.

The germline CDR1 and CDR2 sequences are MNHEY and SVGAGI. The CDR3 consists of 13 residues. V trimming: 5 bases; J trimming: 8 bases; junction bases outside the gene matches: 2. The V gene is TRBV6-5, the J gene TRBJ2-1; 11 bases map to TRBD1. Sample: PBMCs. The receptor was derived from a man in his late teens or twenties in good health and CMV-seronegative. The DNA for the CDR3 is TGTGCCAGCAGTCTGGACAGGGGGCATGAGCAGTTCTTC. Protein sequence: CASSLDRGHEQFF.